What follows describes a single T cell receptor (beta chain). V shed 2 bases and J shed 4 bases, with 9 bases lying between them. This CDR3 has 14 residues. Germline CDR1 MNHEY, CDR2 SVGAGI. Method: immunoSEQ multiplex PCR; TCRdb's copy keeps in-frame clones and lacks some. Here the sample spans some 120,000 clones, roughly four fifths being singletons. The record originates from a study of radiation and T cells in renal cell carcinoma. As to time point: blood 2 weeks post-SBRT. This sample's treatment: 15 Gy SBRT to primary tumor, nephrectomy 4 weeks later. Blood was sampled at baseline, 2 weeks and 4 weeks after SBRT. Clear cell pathology was present in this patient's renal cell carcinoma.

The V gene is TRBV6-5, the J gene TRBJ2-1; D is tentatively TRBD1 or TRBD2 (5 bases each). Sequencing used blood, obtained from a patient whose treatment included radiotherapy and nephrectomy. The TCR was taken from a woman aged 60-75 years with renal cell carcinoma. Here the CDR3 reads CASSYGTRYNEQFF. The CDR3 DNA reads as TGTGCCAGCAGTTACGGGACGAGGTACAATGAGCAGTTCTTC.